Shown below are 6 T cell receptor beta chains from a single sample sequenced in a study of blood T cell repertoires in COVID-19. This table comes from immunoSEQ multiplex PCR, and its TCRdb copy is limited to in-frame clones, with some not included. The sample lists approximately 60,000 clones, around 80% occurring once. Input material: peripheral blood. These receptors were taken from a human donor in a cohort sampled during active COVID-19.

The V call is TRBV10-3, the J call TRBJ1-1; a possible D gene is TRBD1 (5 bases). CDR3 length equals 13 residues. CDR1 and CDR2 from the germline V gene are ENHRY and SYGVKD. V was clipped by 6 bases and J by 1 base, with 9 bases between them. This chain's CDR3 is CAISRTPNTEAFF. In DNA, the CDR3 is TGTGCCATCAGCCGGACACCGAACACTGAAGCTTTCTTT.

This clone has just a few counts. The gene calls are TRBV25-1 and TRBJ2-2; 8 bases agree with TRBD1. V dropped 1 base and J dropped 3; count of bases not matched to a gene: 1. Germline-derived CDR1 and CDR2 are MGHDK and SYGVNS. The CDR3 contains 15 residues. CDR3 coding DNA: TGTGCCAGCAGTGAATCGGACAGGGACACCGGGGAGCTGTTTTTT. Translated, it gives CASSESDRDTGELFF.

This clone occurred once. The chain uses TRBV3-1 (or the pseudogene TRBV3-2) and TRBJ2-7; TRBD2 is a possible D gene (5 bases). The germline V gene encodes CDR1 LGHDT and CDR2 YNNKEL (reference sequence). V lost 0 bases to trimming and J lost 7 bases, with 7 bases between them. This CDR3 has 12 amino acids. The CDR3 region has the DNA TGTGCCAGCAGCCAAGAATCGGGGGAGCAGTACTTC. Its protein product is CASSQESGEQYF.

The sample holds a few counts of this clone. The rearrangement joins TRBV6-2 or TRBV6-3 to TRBJ1-5; no clear D gene. Per the germline V gene, CDR1 is MNHEY and CDR2 is SVGEGT. V lost 3 bases, J lost 1 base, and 19 bases lay in between. This CDR3 region has 18 residues. Here the CDR3 DNA reads TGTGCCAGCAGTTATACCCCGTCGGCGGGGATAAGCAATCAGCCCCAGCATTTT. This translates into CASSYTPSAGISNQPQHF.

This clone came up a few times. The chain employs TRBV6-1 and TRBJ1-3; 7 nucleotides align to TRBD1. The CDR3 is 15 residues long. Germline V gene data show CDR1 as MNHNS and CDR2 as SASEGT. The V gene end was trimmed by 3 bases and the J gene end by 0 bases; junction bases not matched to a gene: 2. CDR3 coding DNA: TGTGCCAGCAGTGAGACAGGGCTCTCTGGAAACACCATATATTTT. This encodes CASSETGLSGNTIYF.

The J gene is TRBJ2-5, the V gene TRBV6-6, with 7 bases identical to TRBD1. The CDR3 totals 13 residues. Trimming removed 6 bases from V and 5 bases from J; junction bases left unmatched: 6. CDR1 and CDR2 from the germline V gene are MNHNY and SVGAGI (reference sequence). CDR3 sequence (DNA): TGTGCCAGCAGAAGACAGGGCGAGGAGACCCAGTACTTC. It is translated as CASRRQGEETQYF.